This T cell receptor beta chain was captured in a study of Graves' ophthalmopathy and Graves' hyperthyroidism. Whole-study results and caveats: This model predicted ophthalmopathy progression (sensitivity approximately 68%, specificity roughly 72%).

J was trimmed by 0 bases and V by 6 bases; bases with no gene match: 7. The CDR3 totals 15 residues. For repertoire sequencing, the TCR beta CDR3 regions were amplified from RNA transcripts. Amplification began with first-round RT-PCR using HTBI primers, then second-round multiplex PCR was performed. TCRdb redid the calling of the multiplex PCR reads with MiXCR, one entry per CDR3 protein. The sample holds about 500,000 distinct CDR3 sequences, just under 40% seen once. The table lists this clonotype with many counts. Its antigen is still unknown. The V and J genes are TRBV12-3 or TRBV12-4 and TRBJ1-2; 7 positions agree with TRBD1. Material: peripheral blood or thyroid tissue (not recorded which). The TCR comes from an adult man with Graves' hyperthyroidism. CDR3: CASRAGTASNYGYTF. The CDR3 region has the DNA TGTGCCAGCAGGGCCGGGACAGCTTCTAACTATGGCTACACCTTC.